The entry below describes one T cell receptor (beta chain). Authors' data handling: Cell counts per sample came from amplifying reference gene primers. The protocol was immunoSEQ multiplex PCR, while the TCRdb copy is restricted to in-frame clones and leaves out a portion. The V and J calls and clone size were taken over from that table, and D and trimming were inferred from the DNA. The table shows roughly 120,000 clones, with roughly 85% occurring only once. These data come from a study of blood T cell repertoires in COVID-19. Across the whole study: COVID-19 samples collected from the United States, Italy and Spain covered acute and convalescent phases. Sources were T cells, B-cell-depleted T cells, or PBMCs; the material itself was cDNA or gDNA.

Patients from Seattle were sampled longitudinally, starting during active infection. Sequencing input: peripheral blood. This TCR was sampled from a woman at least 80 years old with COVID-19, enrolled during active disease.

The chain's CDR3 is CASSQDRVVAGNTIYF. The CDR3 DNA sequence: TGTGCCAGCAGCCAGGACAGGGTAGTAGCGGGAAACACCATATATTTT. The V gene is TRBV7-2, the J gene TRBJ1-3; 8 nucleotides match TRBD1. V lost 5 bases and J lost 4; bases outside the gene matches: 10. This CDR3 has 16 residues. The germline gives CDR1 SGHTA, CDR2 FQGNSA. The full variable domain, its missing parts supplied by reference TRBV7-2 and TRBJ1-3, is GAGVSQSPSNKVTEKGKDVELRCDPISGHTALYWYRQSLGQGLEFLIYFQGNSAPDKSGLPSDRFSAERTGGSVSTLTIQRTQQEDSAVYLCASSQDRVVAGNTIYFGEGSWLTVV.